This T cell receptor (beta chain) was sequenced during a study of shared clonotypes between healthy human individuals. This CDR3 comprises 14 residues. The germline CDR1 and CDR2 sequences are SEHNR and FQNEAQ (reference sequence). Trimming shortened V by 4 bases and J by 4 bases, and 13 bases separated the two germline ends. Findings and caveats of the study: Estimated clonotype richness was generally higher in naive than memory subsets. With few donors, the genetic and exposure-history diversity represented was limited.

Produced via immunoSEQ multiplex PCR; TCRdb's table is partial and in-frame only. The sample has 550,000 to 800,000 clones, about 90% seen once; the top ten hold 30% to 40%. Donors were Caucasian adults residing in Nashville, Tennessee, USA. Of note for this clone: Its antigen is unidentified.

The sequenced material came from memory CD8+ T cells from PBMCs. Subset denoted: CD45RO+ cells pooled with CCR7-negative TemRA cells. The V gene is TRBV7-9, the J gene TRBJ1-2; D ambiguous. This sequence originates from a man younger than 30 in good health. Some clones in this sample may be carry-over from other donors' samples. In DNA, the CDR3 is TGTGCCAGCAGCTCCCGCCAGGAGGTCTATGGCTACACCTTC. Residues: CASSSRQEVYGYTF. Drawing the rest from reference TRBV7-9 and TRBJ1-2, the complete variable domain is DTGVSQNPRHKITKRGQNVTFRCDPISEHNRLYWYRQTLGQGPEFLTYFQNEAQLEKSRLLSDRFSAERPKGSFSTLEIQRTEQGDSAMYLCASSSRQEVYGYTFGSGTRLTVV.